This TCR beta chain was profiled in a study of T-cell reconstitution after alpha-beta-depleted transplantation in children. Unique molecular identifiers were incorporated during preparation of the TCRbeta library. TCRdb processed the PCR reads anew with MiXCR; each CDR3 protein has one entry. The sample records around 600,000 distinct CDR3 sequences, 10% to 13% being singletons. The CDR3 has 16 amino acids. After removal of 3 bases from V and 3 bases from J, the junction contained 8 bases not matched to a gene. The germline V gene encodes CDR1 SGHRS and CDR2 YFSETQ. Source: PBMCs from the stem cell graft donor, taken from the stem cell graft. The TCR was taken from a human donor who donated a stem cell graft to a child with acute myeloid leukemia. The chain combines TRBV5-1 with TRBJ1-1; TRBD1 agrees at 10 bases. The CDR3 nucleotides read TGCGCCAGCAGCTGGGGACAGGGGATATGGGACACTGAAGCTTTCTTT. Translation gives CASSWGQGIWDTEAFF. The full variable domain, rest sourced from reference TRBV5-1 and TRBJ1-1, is KAGVTQTPRYLIKTRGQQVTLSCSPISGHRSVSWYQQTPGQGLQFLFEYFSETQRNKGNFPGRFSGRQFSNSRSEMNVSTLELGDSALYLCASSWGQGIWDTEAFFGQGTRLTVV.